This T cell receptor beta chain comes out of a study of blood T cells in healthy people across ages (dated by TCRdb to between 2015 and 2017). Broadly, across the study: In model experiments, roughly one uniquely barcoded TCR beta cDNA molecule per two T cells was captured by template switching. Two additional independent replicas of 1 million unique cDNA reads from the same blood draw were analyzed for two donors (one aged 18 to 30 and one aged 80 or older). The donors were divided into four age groups: young (average approximately 15 years), middle-aged (around 41), aged (approximately 62) and long-lived (around 87). To avoid experimental bias, donors of different ages were distributed randomly across sequencing lanes. The study measured age-related changes in TCR beta repertoire diversity using deep sequencing normalized with unique cDNA molecular identifiers.

The investigation overall reported the following: Observed TCR beta diversity correlated strongly with the percentage of naive T cells measured by flow cytometry. Total diversity estimates from one million sequenced T cells were considered lower bounds and underestimates. Compared with the aged group, the long-lived group had more naive CD4+ T cells, fewer expanded clones and increased TCR diversity, a pattern suggesting age selection. Donor CMV infection status was unknown, potentially confounding age-related changes in expanded clonotypes. Conclusive comparison of naive and antigen-experienced compartments was prevented by the profiling of bulk unsorted PBMCs. Observed TCR beta diversity per million T cells fell roughly linearly with age, and a significant reduction was already apparent by age roughly 40.

As to this clonotype: What antigen it recognizes has not been identified. No quality values exist for individual bases; no much larger clone is one base distant.

Donors were a few dozen systemically healthy Caucasian individuals from Russia aged 6 to 90 years. Ten milliliters of peripheral blood were drawn from each donor into EDTA-treated Vacutainer tubes. Ficoll-Paque density-gradient centrifugation was used to isolate PBMCs, with at least 6 million per sample. Total RNA, at least 5 micrograms per sample, was extracted from PBMCs with Trizol reagent. For every donor, flow cytometry on a PBMC aliquot measured the percentage of naive CD45RAhigh/CD27high T cells. Library generation was performed with 5' RACE. The reads were generated on an Illumina HiSeq 2500. A second roughly 6 to 12 cycle PCR used a sample-barcoded 5' primer and a J-beta primer mix. Each TCR beta cDNA molecule received a unique molecular identifier from a template-switch 5' adaptor carrying 12 random nucleotides. At least 2.5 million CDR3-containing paired-end reads were obtained from each sample. First-strand cDNA synthesis was performed from all RNA using the Mint cDNA synthesis kit, with priming by a TRBC-specific oligonucleotide. Following uracil-DNA glycosylase treatment, a first 18-cycle PCR with universal primers M1SS and BC2_uni_R was performed on all cDNA. As for the authors' bioinformatics: For normalization, 1 million high-quality reads, each with a distinct molecular identifier, were randomly selected from each sample. Reads sharing molecular identifiers were discarded rather than binned into consensus sequences. MiTCR, set to a Q25 quality threshold and the strictest error-elimination algorithm, was used for CDR3 identification, clonotype clustering and error correction. A nonparametric unseen species model using Euler transformation provided a lower-bound estimate of total TCR beta diversity. Clones were called with MiXCR by TCRdb after fastp trimmed the public reads at Q25, and only in-frame beta chains were retained. Rows are combined by CDR3 protein, so each entry shows the most common genes and DNA. The V and J calls here are based on TCRdb, not the publication. This sample has about 590,000 distinct CDR3 sequences in its table, and about 30% of those were observed once. Roughly 14% of the sample is held by the ten biggest clonotypes.

Sequencing was done on a sample of blood. This receptor was identified in a woman aged 80 or over in good health.

The DNA is TGTGCCAGCAGCCAGTCCGGACGGTACTACGAGCAGTACTTC. This translates into CASSQSGRYYEQYF. The V and J genes are TRBV3-1 and TRBJ2-5; the D gene identity is not certain. The J call may be incorrect, as the DNA end agrees better with TRBJ2-7. The CDR3 runs 14 amino acids, cysteine and phenylalanine included. Of the read, only the CDR3 DNA is kept; its 42 bases are in frame from base 1. Based on the germline V gene (reference sequence), the CDR1 and CDR2 sequences are LGHDT and YNNKEL.